A single sample is the source of the 7 T cell receptor beta chains below, sequenced in a study of beta chain features in type 1 diabetes. The investigators reverse transcribed all of the isolated RNA, so they sequenced expressed TCRB transcripts. Measured with immunoSEQ multiplex PCR; TCRdb has only the in-frame clones, and not every one. This sample yields about 410,000 clones, of which more than 11% are seen a single time; under 0.04% belongs to the top ten. Sequences were obtained from naive CD4+ T cells from blood. These receptors were collected from a man aged 30-40 years in good health.

This clone was observed a handful of times. V usage is TRBV7-9 and J usage is TRBJ2-3; D is perhaps TRBD2 (5 bases). This CDR3 is built from 15 residues. Trimming took 4 bases from V and 2 from J, leaving 13 bases between them. Germline V gene sequence: CDR1 SEHNR, CDR2 FQNEAQ (reference sequence). The CDR3 here is CASSSYREYTDTQYF. CDR3 nucleotides: TGTGCCAGCAGCTCATACCGGGAATACACAGATACGCAGTATTTT. The complete variable domain, with remaining parts taken from reference TRBV7-9 and TRBJ2-3, reads DTGVSQNPRHKITKRGQNVTFRCDPISEHNRLYWYRQTLGQGPEFLTYFQNEAQLEKSRLLSDRFSAERPKGSFSTLEIQRTEQGDSAMYLCASSSYREYTDTQYFGPGTRLTVL.

A few counts support this clone. The genes are TRBV29-1 and TRBJ2-5; D perhaps matches TRBD2 (6 bases). There are 13 residues in the CDR3. Germline CDR1 reads SQVTM; CDR2 reads ANQGSEA. V lost 3 bases and J 11 bases, leaving 19 bases between the germline ends. CDR3 nucleotides: TGCAGCGTTGATGCCCGGGGGTCGGGGGAGCAGTACTTC. Its translation is CSVDARGSGEQYF.

This clone came up a few times. This chain uses TRBV11-3 with TRBJ2-3; 7 nucleotides line up with TRBD2. The CDR3 is made up of 15 amino acids. The germline gives CDR1 SGHNT, CDR2 YENEEA. V gave up 8 bases and J gave up 2 bases; unmatched junction bases: 10. CDR3 DNA sequence: TGTGCCAGCGGCATCGGGACTATGGTCACAGATACGCAGTATTTT. This encodes CASGIGTMVTDTQYF.

Only a few counts were recorded for this clone. The chain has TRBV30 and TRBJ2-2; 8 bases fit TRBD2. The CDR3 loop spans 16 amino acids. Germline trimming cut 0 bases from V and 6 bases from J; bases unmatched to any gene: 9. In germline, CDR1 is GTSNPN, CDR2 SVGIG (reference sequence). The CDR3 region is CAWSVWSGLVAGELFF. The CDR3 DNA reads TGTGCCTGGAGTGTATGGTCGGGACTAGTTGCCGGGGAGCTGTTTTTT.

This clone was recorded at least ten times. The chain's CDR3 is CAIGDRAGANVLTF. In DNA, the CDR3 is TGTGCCATCGGGGACAGGGCTGGGGCCAACGTCCTGACTTTC. The chain is built from TRBV10-3 and TRBJ2-6, with 9 bases aligning to TRBD1. After removal of 8 bases from V and 2 bases from J, the junction contained 1 base not matched to a gene. The CDR3 runs 14 residues. Germline assignment: CDR1 ENHRY and CDR2 SYGVKD.

This sequence joins TRBV19 and TRBJ2-5; 13 nucleotides match TRBD2. The CDR3 sequence is 16 residues long. V lost 6 bases, J lost 4 bases, and 8 bases stayed unmatched. Germline CDR1 is LNHDA and CDR2 is SQIVND (reference sequence). The CDR3 DNA reads as TGTGCCAGTAGAGAATCGGGACTAGCGGGGACAGAGACCCAGTACTTC. Its translation is CASRESGLAGTETQYF.

V gene TRBV5-4 combines with J gene TRBJ2-4; either TRBD1 or TRBD2 may supply D (6 bases each). Trimming pared 5 bases from V and 0 bases from J, leaving 21 bases between. Germline lookup yields CDR1 SGHNT and CDR2 YYREEE (reference sequence). CDR3 length: 18 amino acids. The CDR3 is CASRNREWGELAKNIQYF. Written as DNA, the CDR3 is TGTGCCAGCAGGAACAGGGAGTGGGGGGAGCTAGCCAAAAACATTCAGTACTTC. Supplemented by reference TRBV5-4 and TRBJ2-4, the full variable domain reads ETGVTQSPTHLIKTRGQQVTLRCSSQSGHNTVSWYQQALGQGPQFIFQYYREEENGRGNFPPRFSGLQFPNYSSELNVNALELDDSALYLCASRNREWGELAKNIQYFGAGTRLSVL.